The TCR beta chain under discussion was sequenced for a study of shared clonotypes between healthy human individuals. General observations from the study: Across subsets, estimated richness was generally greater for naive than for memory populations.

For this clone: What it binds is not known.

Assay used: immunoSEQ multiplex PCR; TCRdb lists only in-frame clones, some missing. The data show some 2,000,000 clones, almost 96% seen once. This CDR3 comprises 16 residues. Germline lookup yields CDR1 ENHRY and CDR2 SYGVKD. V dropped 2 bases and J dropped 5 bases, with 18 bases sitting between them. This TCR was sampled from a man aged 18 to 29 in good health. This chain connects TRBV10-3 to TRBJ1-1, with D unresolved. The source material was naive CD4+ T cells sorted from blood. Documented subset: CD45RA+ positively selected. For the CDR3, the DNA is TGTGCCATCAGTGAGCCTAGGGAGATGGGGAGGACTGAAGCTTTCTTT. Protein: CAISEPREMGRTEAFF.